These 19 T cell receptor beta chains share one sample of origin, sequenced in a study of blood T cell repertoires in COVID-19. The protocol was immunoSEQ multiplex PCR, while the TCRdb copy is restricted to in-frame clones and leaves out a portion. The table shows some 73,000 clones, with roughly three quarters occurring only once. The sequenced material came from peripheral blood. Receptors were obtained from an older man with COVID-19, enrolled during active disease.

The genes are TRBV4-3 and TRBJ1-1; D gene ambiguous. The V end was cut by 1 base, the J end by 3 bases, with 9 bases between. CDR1 and CDR2 from the germline V gene are LGHNA and YSLEER. The length of the CDR3 is 14 residues. CDR3 coding DNA: TGCGCCAGCAGCCAAGTTGAGTATTACACTGAAGCTTTCTTT. Translated: CASSQVEYYTEAFF.

V usage is TRBV14 and J usage is TRBJ2-5, with 7 nucleotides matching TRBD2. CDR1 and CDR2 (germline): SGHDN, FVKESK. V lost 1 base and J lost 2; bases outside the gene matches: 4. CDR3 length equals 15 residues. The CDR3 sequence: CASSQVWGGQETQYF. The CDR3 DNA sequence: TGTGCCAGCAGCCAAGTCTGGGGGGGGCAAGAGACCCAGTACTTC.

The V gene is TRBV5-1, the J gene TRBJ2-3; TRBD1 is a possible D gene (5 bases). The germline CDR1 and CDR2 sequences are SGHRS and YFSETQ. The ends were cut back, 0 bases at V and 6 bases at J, with 14 bases in the middle. This CDR3 has 15 amino acids. This chain's CDR3 is CASSLGRARIDTQYF. CDR3 nucleotide sequence: TGCGCCAGCAGCTTGGGCAGGGCGAGGATTGATACGCAGTATTTT.

This chain links TRBV13 with TRBJ2-1, with D unresolved. The CDR3 sequence is 13 residues long. The germline V and J ends were trimmed by 4 bases and 10 bases, with 14 bases remaining between them. Germline-derived CDR1 and CDR2 are PRHDT and FYEKMQ (reference sequence). The chain's CDR3 is CASSSQAVREQFF. In DNA, the CDR3 is TGTGCCAGCAGCTCTCAGGCAGTCCGGGAGCAGTTCTTC.

The J gene is TRBJ1-2, the V gene TRBV19, with 12 bases matching TRBD1. Trimming took 5 bases from V and 3 from J; bases not matched to a gene: 4. The CDR3 runs to 15 residues. From germline, CDR1 is LNHDA and CDR2 SQIVND (reference sequence). As DNA, the CDR3 is TGTGCCAGTAGTCCAGGGACAGGGGGCCACTATGGCTACACCTTC. Translating it yields CASSPGTGGHYGYTF.

This clone was counted between two and nine times. CDR3 region: CASIWDSGRNTEAFF. The CDR3 DNA sequence: TGTGCCAGCATTTGGGACAGCGGGCGGAACACTGAAGCTTTCTTT. The chain links TRBV6-5 to TRBJ1-1, with 7 nucleotides matching TRBD1. The ends lost 7 bases at V and 1 base at J; junction bases unmatched: 9. The CDR3 extends over 15 amino acids. The germline gives CDR1 MNHEY, CDR2 SVGAGI.

Ten or more counts support this clone. Other DNA sequences of this sample code for an identical CDR3. V and J are TRBV7-9 and TRBJ2-1; D is ambiguous. Looked up from germline, CDR1 is SEHNR and CDR2 is FQNEAQ (reference sequence). Trimming removed 8 bases at V and 9 bases at J, with 8 bases between. This CDR3 is 10 amino acids long. The DNA for the CDR3 is TGTGCCAGCTCATGGCCTGAGCAGTTCTTC. Amino acid sequence: CASSWPEQFF.

The chain uses TRBV3-1 (or the pseudogene TRBV3-2) and TRBJ2-1, with TRBD2 matching over 8 bases. The J segment lost 8 bases and the V segment lost 1 base, leaving 10 bases of the junction unmatched. Germline V gene data show CDR1 as LGHDT and CDR2 as YNNKEL (reference sequence). This CDR3 comprises 16 residues. The CDR3: CASSQGGLARRDEQFF. In DNA form, the CDR3 reads TGTGCCAGCAGCCAAGGAGGACTAGCCCGGCGCGATGAGCAGTTCTTC.

The J gene is TRBJ2-3, the V gene TRBV27; TRBD2 matches 9 bases. J gave up 2 bases and V 4 bases, and 4 bases lay outside the gene matches. Germline assignment: CDR1 MNHEY and CDR2 SMNVEV (reference sequence). The CDR3 consists of 15 residues. In DNA form, the CDR3 reads TGTGCCAGCAGTTGGCTAGCGGGGCTCACAGATACGCAGTATTTT. As protein: CASSWLAGLTDTQYF.

V is TRBV10-3 and J is TRBJ2-3, with TRBD2 matching 12 bases. This CDR3 has 20 amino acids. CDR1 is ENHRY, CDR2 SYGVKD, per germline. V was pared by 4 bases and J by 0 bases, with 14 bases of the junction left unmatched. CDR3 in amino acids: CAISAIRASGRASSTDTQYF. The DNA of the CDR3 is TGTGCCATCAGTGCGATTAGGGCTAGCGGGAGGGCTTCGAGCACAGATACGCAGTATTTT.

The chain combines TRBV19 with TRBJ2-7; D uncertain. V gave up 4 bases and J gave up 4 bases, with 8 bases separating them. The CDR3 is made up of 12 amino acids. CDR1 and CDR2 (germline): LNHDA, SQIVND (reference sequence). This chain's CDR3 is CASSTSGYEQYF. CDR3 nucleotide sequence: TGTGCCAGTAGTACCTCAGGATACGAGCAGTACTTC.

This chain connects TRBV4-3 to TRBJ2-1; TRBD2 aligns across 7 bases. Losses at the gene ends were 0 bases for V and 2 bases for J; bases not matched to a gene: 10. The CDR3 sequence is 18 residues long. Germline V gene lookup returns CDR1 LGHNA and CDR2 YSLEER. The CDR3 DNA reads as TGCGCCAGCAGCCAAGATTTCGGGGGAGGGACGGCCTACAATGAGCAGTTCTTC. Amino acid sequence: CASSQDFGGGTAYNEQFF.

V usage is TRBV18 and J usage is TRBJ1-1; 10 bases fit TRBD1. V dropped 0 bases and J dropped 0; count of bases not matched to a gene: 10. Germline V gives CDR1 KGHSH, CDR2 LQKENI. This CDR3 comprises 19 residues. The CDR3 sequence: CASSPPRGTGENMNTEAFF. CDR3 nucleotides: TGTGCCAGCTCACCACCGCGCGGGACAGGGGAGAACATGAACACTGAAGCTTTCTTT.

This clone was observed once. The J gene is TRBJ1-1, the V gene TRBV5-6; 8 bases line up with TRBD1. This CDR3 is built from 15 residues. Germline assignment: CDR1 SGHDT and CDR2 YYEEEE. Trimming took 4 bases from V and 9 from J; bases not matched to a gene: 14. CDR3 nucleotide sequence: TGTGCCAGCAGCCCGACAGGGGAGGCCCATGGGAAAGCTTTCTTT. Translating it yields CASSPTGEAHGKAFF.

The rearrangement uses TRBV28 and TRBJ2-5, with 10 bases aligning to TRBD1. V shed 6 bases, J shed 0 bases, and the junction held 13 bases outside the gene matches. The CDR3 consists of 18 residues. Germline V gene sequence: CDR1 MDHEN, CDR2 SYDVKM. The CDR3 coding sequence is TGTGCCAGCAGCACTAGAGTCCCGGGACAGGGGTACCAAGAGACCCAGTACTTC. Protein sequence: CASSTRVPGQGYQETQYF.

The chain joins TRBV5-1 to TRBJ2-1, with D possibly TRBD2 on 6 matching bases. CDR1 SGHRS and CDR2 YFSETQ come from the germline V gene. V shed 0 bases and J shed 6 bases, with 10 bases lying between them. The CDR3 loop spans 14 amino acids. DNA for the CDR3: TGCGCCAGCAGCTTGGGGAGCGGGCTCAATGAGCAGTTCTTC. This sequence encodes CASSLGSGLNEQFF.

J is TRBJ1-5 and V is TRBV5-5; D is possibly TRBD1 (5 bases). Germline V gives CDR1 SGHKS, CDR2 YYEKEE (reference sequence). Trimming stripped 5 bases from V and 3 bases from J, with 12 bases between. The length of the CDR3 is 14 residues. This chain's CDR3 is CASRPDTANQPQHF. CDR3 bases: TGTGCCAGCAGACCGGACACAGCCAATCAGCCCCAGCATTTT.

The chain uses TRBV3-1 (or the pseudogene TRBV3-2) and TRBJ1-4; D may be TRBD1 (6 bases). This CDR3 is built from 16 residues. V shed 3 bases and J shed 4 bases, with 15 bases lying between them. CDR1 and CDR2 (germline): LGHDT, YNNKEL (reference sequence). The CDR3 spells CASSHTQTGNNEKLFF. CDR3 nucleotides: TGTGCCAGCAGCCATACCCAGACAGGAAATAATGAAAAACTGTTTTTT.

Comment on this clone: A junction end diverges from the germline sequence, so it may reflect a read error. The chain is built from TRBV5-6 and TRBJ1-2; D is perhaps TRBD1 (6 bases). The CDR3 extends over 12 amino acids. Germline CDR1 reads SGHDT; CDR2 reads YYEEEE. In DNA form, the CDR3 reads TGTGCCAGCAGCTTGGCCACAGGGTCCTTACATTTT. It codes for CASSLATGSLHF.